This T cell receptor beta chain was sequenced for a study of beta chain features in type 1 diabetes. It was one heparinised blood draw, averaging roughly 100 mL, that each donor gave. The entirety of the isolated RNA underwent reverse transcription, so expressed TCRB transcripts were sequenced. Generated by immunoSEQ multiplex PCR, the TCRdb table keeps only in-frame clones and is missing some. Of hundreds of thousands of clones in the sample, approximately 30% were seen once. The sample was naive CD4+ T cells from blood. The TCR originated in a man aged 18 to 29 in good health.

DNA of the CDR3: TGTGCCAGCAGTGAATTTCGGACTAGCGGGAGTAATGAGCAGTTCTTC. It specifies CASSEFRTSGSNEQFF. J is TRBJ2-1 and V is TRBV25-1; 13 nucleotides agree with TRBD2. The CDR3 is made up of 16 amino acids. Germline loops: CDR1 MGHDK, CDR2 SYGVNS. With V trimmed by 1 base and J by 7 bases, 4 bases remained unmatched.